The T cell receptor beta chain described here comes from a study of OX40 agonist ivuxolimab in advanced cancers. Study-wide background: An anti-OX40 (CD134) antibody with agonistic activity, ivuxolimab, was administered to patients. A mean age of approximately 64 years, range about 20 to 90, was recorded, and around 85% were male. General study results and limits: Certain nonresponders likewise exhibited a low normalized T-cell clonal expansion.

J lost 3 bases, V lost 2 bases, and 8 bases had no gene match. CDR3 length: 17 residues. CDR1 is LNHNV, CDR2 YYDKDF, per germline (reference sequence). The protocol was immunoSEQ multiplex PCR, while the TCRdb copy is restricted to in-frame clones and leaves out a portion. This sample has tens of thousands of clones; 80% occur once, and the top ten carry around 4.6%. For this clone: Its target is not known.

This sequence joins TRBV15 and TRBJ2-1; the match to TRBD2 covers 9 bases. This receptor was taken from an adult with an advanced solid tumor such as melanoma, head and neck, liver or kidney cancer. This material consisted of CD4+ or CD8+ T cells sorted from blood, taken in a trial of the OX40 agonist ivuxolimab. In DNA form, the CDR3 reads TGTGCCACCAGCAGAACTCCGGGACTAGCTCTCTACAATGAGCAGTTCTTC. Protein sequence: CATSRTPGLALYNEQFF.